The clone carrying this TCR beta chain is categorized as medium-sized. Its matching antigen is unknown. Enrollment shut out patients with autoimmune disease history or systemic immunosuppression. The protocol was immunoSEQ multiplex PCR, while the TCRdb copy is restricted to in-frame clones and leaves out a portion. The sample carries 50,000 to 75,000 clones, under 90% recorded once. This record belongs to a study of OX40 agonist ivuxolimab in advanced cancers. Study summary: Having had anti-PD-1, anti-PD-L1 or anti-CTLA-4 therapy before was allowed, and roughly 40% had some. Study observations and caveats: Antigen specificity remained undetermined for the expanded peripheral T cells.

This TCR derives from an adult with an advanced solid tumor such as melanoma, head and neck, liver or kidney cancer. The specimen was CD4+ or CD8+ T cells sorted from blood, collected in a trial of the OX40 agonist ivuxolimab.

The CDR3 here is CSAAPTGSYEQYF. The CDR3, as DNA: TGCAGCGCCGCTCCGACAGGGAGCTACGAGCAGTACTTC. The rearrangement joins TRBV29-1 to TRBJ2-7, with TRBD1 identical over 7 bases. Germline V lookup: CDR1 SQVTM, CDR2 ANQGSEA. The CDR3 is 13 residues long. The ends lost 7 bases at V and 3 bases at J; junction bases unmatched: 9.